This T cell receptor beta chain derives from a study of CD8+CD57+ T cells in acquired aplastic anemia. Across the study: On average, healthy donors gave about 10.8 million reads for CD4+ cells.

Profiling that covered TCR beta VDJ and CDR3 relied on genomic DNA as its template. MiXCR, applied by TCRdb to the reads, yields one record per CDR3 protein. This sample has about 68,000 distinct CDR3 sequences, with 54% found just once. This clonotype was detected many times. What it binds is not known. Looked up from germline, CDR1 is SGHNT and CDR2 is YYREEE (reference sequence). Trimming cost V 0 bases and J 5 bases; bases outside gene matches: 3. The CDR3 totals 14 residues. Points from the study as a whole: No significant difference in CD8+ Simpson's diversity was found between patients and controls. Patients and controls had in common 25 to 30 CD8+ CDR3 sequences.

The specimen was sorted CD4+, CD8+, or CD8+CD57+ T cells (not recorded which) from PBMCs. This sequence was found in a human donor in good health, serving as a control. The rearrangement links TRBV5-4 to TRBJ2-7, with 9 nucleotides matching TRBD1. The CDR3 spells CASSLGQGVNEQYF. The CDR3 DNA is TGTGCCAGCAGCTTGGGACAGGGGGTCAACGAGCAGTACTTC.